This TCR beta chain was retrieved from a study of CD8+ T cells in alopecia areata. Treatment given: oral pan-JAK inhibitor, 5-10 mg twice daily. Extracted RNA was reverse transcribed into cDNA, the sequencing template. Here immunoSEQ multiplex PCR was the method, and the copy in TCRdb shows in-frame clones only, minus some. Altogether hundreds of thousands of clones are present, 60% being singletons, with the ten largest covering 0.75% to 0.95%. The CDR3 is 13 residues long. Deletions cut 3 bases from V and 3 bases from J, with 9 bases between. Germline CDR1 is SGHRS and CDR2 is YFSETQ. The source of this sequence is a human donor with alopecia areata. The sample was CD4+ T cells sorted from blood, taken around week 54, from a patient treated with tofacitinib. This chain connects TRBV5-1 to TRBJ2-5; D is possibly TRBD2 (6 bases). In DNA form, the CDR3 reads TGCGCCAGCAGCTGGGGGGTCGAAGAGACCCAGTACTTC. It yields the protein CASSWGVEETQYF.